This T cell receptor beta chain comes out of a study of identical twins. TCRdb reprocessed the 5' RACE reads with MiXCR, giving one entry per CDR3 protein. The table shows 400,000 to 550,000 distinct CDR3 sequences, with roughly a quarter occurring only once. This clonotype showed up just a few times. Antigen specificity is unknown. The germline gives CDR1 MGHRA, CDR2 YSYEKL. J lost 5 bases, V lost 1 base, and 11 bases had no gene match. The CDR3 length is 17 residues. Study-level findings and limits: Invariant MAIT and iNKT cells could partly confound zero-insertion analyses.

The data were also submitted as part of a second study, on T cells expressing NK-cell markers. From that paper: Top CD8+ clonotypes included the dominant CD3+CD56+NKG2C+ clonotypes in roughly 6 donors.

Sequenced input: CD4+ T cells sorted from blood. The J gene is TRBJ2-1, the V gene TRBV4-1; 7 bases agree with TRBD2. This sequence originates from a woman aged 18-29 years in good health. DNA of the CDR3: TGCGCCAGCAGCCAAGGACCAGGGACCGGGACTAACAATGAGCAGTTCTTC. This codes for CASSQGPGTGTNNEQFF.